The source of this T cell receptor (beta chain) is a study of T-cell reconstitution after alpha-beta-depleted transplantation in children. Study observations and caveats: There were reportedly several hundred expanded graft clones from which alpha-beta T cells came about two months after transplant.

Researchers prepared the TCRbeta library using unique molecular identifiers, the study reports. TCRdb itself ran the PCR reads through MiXCR, one entry per CDR3 protein. This table holds around 240,000 distinct CDR3 sequences, 8.2% found once. Germline V gene lookup returns CDR1 LGHDT and CDR2 YNNKEL (reference sequence). V shed 4 bases and J 3 bases; nucleotides not matched to a gene: 6. The CDR3 covers 15 residues. This clonotype was seen many times. Antigen specificity is unknown. The sequence derives from a male patient younger than 18 who had a stem cell transplant for acute lymphoblastic leukemia, so the T cells may come from the graft donor. The material was PBMCs, mostly from graft donor cells, obtained 180 days after TCRalphabeta/CD19-depleted stem cell transplant. The V and J genes are TRBV3-1 and TRBJ2-7, with TRBD2 matching over 10 bases. The CDR3 sequence is CASSPGWTSGYEQYF. The CDR3 bases are TGTGCCAGCAGCCCGGGGTGGACTAGCGGCTACGAGCAGTACTTC.